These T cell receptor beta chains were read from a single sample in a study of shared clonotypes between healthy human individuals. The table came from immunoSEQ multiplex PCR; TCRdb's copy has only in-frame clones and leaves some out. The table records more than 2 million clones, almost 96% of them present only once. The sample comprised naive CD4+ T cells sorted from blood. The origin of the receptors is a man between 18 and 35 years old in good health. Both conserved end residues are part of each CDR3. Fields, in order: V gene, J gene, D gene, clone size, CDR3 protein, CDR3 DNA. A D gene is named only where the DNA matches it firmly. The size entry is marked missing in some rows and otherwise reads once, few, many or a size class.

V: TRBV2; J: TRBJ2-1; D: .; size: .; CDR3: CASRDAFYVGSSYNEQFF; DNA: TGTGCCAGCCGGGACGCCTTTTACGTGGGCAGCTCCTACAATGAGCAGTTCTTC
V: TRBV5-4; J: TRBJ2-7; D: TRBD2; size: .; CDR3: CASSLPTSGGAYEQYF; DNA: TGTGCCAGCAGCTTGCCTACGTCCGGGGGGGCCTACGAGCAGTACTTC
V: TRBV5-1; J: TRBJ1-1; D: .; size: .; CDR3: CASSLDGRENTEAFF; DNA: TGCGCCAGCAGCTTGGACGGACGGGAGAACACTGAAGCTTTCTTT
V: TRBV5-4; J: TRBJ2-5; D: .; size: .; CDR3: CASSLQNQETQYF; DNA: TGTGCCAGCAGCTTGCAGAACCAAGAGACCCAGTACTTC
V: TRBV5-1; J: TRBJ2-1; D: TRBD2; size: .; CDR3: CASSRRTSGMRSKDNEQFF; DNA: TGCGCCAGCAGCCGAAGGACTAGCGGGATGAGGAGCAAGGACAATGAGCAGTTCTTC
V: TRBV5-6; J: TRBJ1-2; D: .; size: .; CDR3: CASRASGSTDYGYTF; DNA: TGTGCCAGCAGGGCATCAGGGTCCACAGATTATGGCTACACCTTC
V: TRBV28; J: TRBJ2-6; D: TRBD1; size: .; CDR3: CASSLRQGWANVLTF; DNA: TGTGCCAGCAGTTTGAGACAGGGATGGGCCAACGTCCTGACTTTC
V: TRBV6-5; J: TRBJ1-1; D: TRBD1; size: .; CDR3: CASRTRTGGDTEAFF; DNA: TGTGCCAGCAGAACCCGGACAGGGGGGGACACTGAAGCTTTCTTT
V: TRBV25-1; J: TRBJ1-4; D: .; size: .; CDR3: CASSTSRGHAEKLFF; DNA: TGTGCCAGCAGTACCAGTCGGGGACATGCAGAAAAACTGTTTTTT
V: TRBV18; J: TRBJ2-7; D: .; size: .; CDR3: CASSNRDTVNLEQYF; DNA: TGTGCCAGCTCAAACCGGGACACGGTAAATCTCGAGCAGTACTTC
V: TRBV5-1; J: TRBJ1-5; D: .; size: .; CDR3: CASSLAGDGNQPQHF; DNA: TGCGCCAGCAGCTTGGCCGGGGATGGCAATCAGCCCCAGCATTTT
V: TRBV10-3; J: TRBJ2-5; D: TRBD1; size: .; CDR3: CASGQGPQETQYF; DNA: TGTGCCTCCGGACAGGGGCCCCAAGAGACCCAGTACTTC
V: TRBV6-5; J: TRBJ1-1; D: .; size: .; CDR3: CASSYSTGWPTEAFF; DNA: TGTGCCAGCAGTTACTCGACGGGCTGGCCCACTGAAGCTTTCTTT
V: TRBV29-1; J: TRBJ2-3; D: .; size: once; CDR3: CSVDPATDTQYF; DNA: TGCAGCGTTGACCCAGCCACAGATACGCAGTATTTT
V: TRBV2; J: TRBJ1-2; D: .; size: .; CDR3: CASSDEQGIGYGYTF; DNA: TGTGCCAGCAGTGACGAACAGGGCATAGGCTATGGCTACACCTTC
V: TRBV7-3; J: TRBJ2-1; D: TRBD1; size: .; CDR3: CASSKQGARQFF; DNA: TGTGCCAGCAGCAAACAGGGGGCGCGACAGTTCTTC
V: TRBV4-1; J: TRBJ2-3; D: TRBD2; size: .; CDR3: CASSQGLAGAVDTQYF; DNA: TGCGCCAGCAGCCAAGGACTAGCGGGGGCGGTAGATACGCAGTATTTT
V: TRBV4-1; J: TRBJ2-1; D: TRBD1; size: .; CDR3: CASSQNPGTGRDEQFF; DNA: TGCGCCAGCAGCCAAAACCCCGGGACAGGGCGGGATGAGCAGTTCTTC
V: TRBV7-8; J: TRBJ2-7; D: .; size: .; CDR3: CASSPSTYEQYF; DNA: TGTGCCAGCAGCCCCTCAACCTACGAGCAGTACTTC
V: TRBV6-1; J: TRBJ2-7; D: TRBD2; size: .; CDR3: CASSVWTSGSYEQYF; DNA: TGTGCCAGCAGTGTCTGGACTAGCGGGTCCTACGAGCAGTACTTC
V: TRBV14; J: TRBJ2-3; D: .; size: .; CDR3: CASSPGADTQYF; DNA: TGTGCCAGCAGCCCAGGGGCAGATACGCAGTATTTT
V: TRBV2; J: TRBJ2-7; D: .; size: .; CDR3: CASSDWTSPSSYEQYF; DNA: TGTGCCAGCAGCGATTGGACATCGCCTAGCTCCTACGAGCAGTACTTC
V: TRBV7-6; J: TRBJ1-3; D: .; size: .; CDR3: CASSSTSGGNTIYF; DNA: TGTGCCAGCAGCTCGACCAGCGGGGGAAACACCATATATTTT
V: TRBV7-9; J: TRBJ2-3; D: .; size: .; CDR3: CASSFKSPLTDTQYF; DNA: TGTGCCAGCAGCTTTAAGTCACCCCTCACAGATACGCAGTATTTT
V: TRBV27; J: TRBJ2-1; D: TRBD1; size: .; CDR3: CASRPDRGTGRYNEQFF; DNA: TGTGCCAGCAGACCTGATAGAGGGACAGGGAGGTACAATGAGCAGTTCTTC
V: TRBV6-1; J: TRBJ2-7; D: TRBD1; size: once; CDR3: CASTVGTGAHEQYF; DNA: TGTGCCAGCACTGTCGGGACAGGGGCACACGAGCAGTACTTC
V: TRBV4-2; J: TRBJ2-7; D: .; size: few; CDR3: CASSQSWTPSYEQYF; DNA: TGTGCCAGCAGCCAATCGTGGACCCCCTCCTACGAGCAGTACTTC
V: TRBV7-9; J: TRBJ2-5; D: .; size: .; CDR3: CASSPTRGQETQYF; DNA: TGTGCCAGCAGCCCTACTAGAGGACAAGAGACCCAGTACTTC
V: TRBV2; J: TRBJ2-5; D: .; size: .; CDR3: CATTSGYQETQYF; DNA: TGTGCCACCACCTCAGGGTACCAAGAGACCCAGTACTTC
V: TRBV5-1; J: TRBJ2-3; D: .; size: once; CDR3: CASSLVQGYTDTQYF; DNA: TGCGCCAGCAGCTTGGTACAGGGATACACAGATACGCAGTATTTT
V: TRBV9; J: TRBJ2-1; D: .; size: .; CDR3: CASSVDPGSSYNEQFF; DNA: TGTGCCAGCAGCGTAGATCCAGGGAGCTCCTACAATGAGCAGTTCTTC
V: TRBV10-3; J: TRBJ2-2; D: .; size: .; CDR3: CAISGQPLAGELFF; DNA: TGTGCCATCAGTGGACAGCCGTTGGCCGGGGAGCTGTTTTTT
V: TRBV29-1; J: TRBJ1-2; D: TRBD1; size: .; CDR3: CSAPGQGGGYTF; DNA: TGCAGCGCACCGGGACAGGGGGGTGGCTACACCTTC
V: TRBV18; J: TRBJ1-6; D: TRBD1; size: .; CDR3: CASSPPGQGPSTLHF; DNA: TGTGCCAGCTCACCACCGGGACAGGGGCCGTCAACCCTCCACTTT
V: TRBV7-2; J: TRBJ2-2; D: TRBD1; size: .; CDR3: CASSSSSGGLTGELFF; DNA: TGTGCCAGCAGCTCCAGTTCAGGGGGCTTAACCGGGGAGCTGTTTTTT
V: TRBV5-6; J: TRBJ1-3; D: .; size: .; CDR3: CASSLYGLSYSGNTIYF; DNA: TGTGCCAGCAGCTTATACGGACTCTCTTACTCTGGAAACACCATATATTTT
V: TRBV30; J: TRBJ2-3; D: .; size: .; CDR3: CAWSVRGQGTDTQYF; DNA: TGTGCCTGGAGTGTTCGAGGGCAGGGGACAGATACGCAGTATTTT
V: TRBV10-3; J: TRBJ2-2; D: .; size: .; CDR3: CAISDEGEELTGELFF; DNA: TGTGCCATCAGTGATGAGGGGGAGGAACTTACCGGGGAGCTGTTTTTT
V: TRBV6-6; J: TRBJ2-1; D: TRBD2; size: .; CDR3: CASSSTSGRPNEQFF; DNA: TGTGCCAGCAGCTCGACTAGCGGGAGACCCAATGAGCAGTTCTTC
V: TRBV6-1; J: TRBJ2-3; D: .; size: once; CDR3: CASSERGRSTDTQYF; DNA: TGTGCCAGCAGTGAAAGGGGGAGGAGCACAGATACGCAGTATTTT
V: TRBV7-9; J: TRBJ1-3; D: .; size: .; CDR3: CASTRAPAEGNTIYF; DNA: TGTGCCAGCACCAGGGCACCAGCGGAGGGAAACACCATATATTTT
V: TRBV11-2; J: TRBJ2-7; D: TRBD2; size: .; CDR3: CASSPTSGSYEQYF; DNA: TGTGCCAGCAGCCCGACTAGCGGATCCTACGAGCAGTACTTC
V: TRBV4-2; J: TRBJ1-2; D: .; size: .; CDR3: CASSQDLGGGYGYTF; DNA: TGTGCCAGCAGCCAAGATCTCGGGGGGGGCTATGGCTACACCTTC
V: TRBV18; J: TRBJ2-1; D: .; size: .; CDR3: CASSPQGHEYTEQFF; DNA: TGTGCCAGCTCACCCCAGGGGCACGAGTATACTGAGCAGTTCTTC
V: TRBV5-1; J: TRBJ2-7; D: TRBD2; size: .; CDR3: CASSSNPGLRSSYEQYF; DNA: TGCGCCAGCAGCTCCAATCCGGGACTACGGAGCTCCTACGAGCAGTACTTC
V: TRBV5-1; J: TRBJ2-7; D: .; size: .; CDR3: CASSLEAFDSYEQYF; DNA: TGCGCCAGCAGCTTGGAGGCCTTTGACTCCTACGAGCAGTACTTC
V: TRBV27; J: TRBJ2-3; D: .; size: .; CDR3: CASSSYTDTQYF; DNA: TGTGCCAGCAGTTCCTATACAGATACGCAGTATTTT
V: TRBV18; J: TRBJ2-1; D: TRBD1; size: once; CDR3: CASSPGTGLTYNEQFF; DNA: TGTGCCAGCTCACCAGGGACAGGGTTAACCTACAATGAGCAGTTCTTC
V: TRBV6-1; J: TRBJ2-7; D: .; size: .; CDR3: CASSPRPGEGYEQYF; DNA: TGTGCCAGCAGTCCCCGACCAGGGGAAGGCTACGAGCAGTACTTC
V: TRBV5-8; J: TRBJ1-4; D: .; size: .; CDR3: CASSTPRVADEKLFF; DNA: TGTGCCAGCAGCACCCCCCGGGTGGCGGATGAAAAACTGTTTTTT
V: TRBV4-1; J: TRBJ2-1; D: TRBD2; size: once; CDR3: CASSQVESGSSYNEQFF; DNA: TGCGCCAGCAGCCAAGTGGAGAGCGGGAGCTCCTACAATGAGCAGTTCTTC
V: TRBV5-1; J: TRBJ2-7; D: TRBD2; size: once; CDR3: CASRAREGLDEQYF; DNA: TGCGCCAGCAGGGCAAGGGAAGGACTAGACGAGCAGTACTTC
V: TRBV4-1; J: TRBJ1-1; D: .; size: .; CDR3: CASSQRTGNTEAFF; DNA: TGCGCCAGCAGCCAACGGACGGGAAACACTGAAGCTTTCTTT
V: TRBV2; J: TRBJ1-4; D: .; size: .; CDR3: CASRPTGGPNEKLFF; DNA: TGTGCCAGCAGACCCACCGGGGGGCCAAATGAAAAACTGTTTTTT
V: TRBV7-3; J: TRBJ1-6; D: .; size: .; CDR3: CASSPTGGDSPLHF; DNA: TGTGCCAGCAGCCCAACCGGTGGCGATTCACCCCTCCACTTT
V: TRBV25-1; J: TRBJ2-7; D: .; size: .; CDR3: CASSESGGKWQYF; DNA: TGTGCCAGCAGTGAATCAGGAGGAAAGTGGCAGTACTTC
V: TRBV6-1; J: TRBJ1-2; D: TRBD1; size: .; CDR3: CASSRGQVNYGYTF; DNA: TGTGCCAGCAGCCGGGGACAGGTCAACTATGGCTACACCTTC
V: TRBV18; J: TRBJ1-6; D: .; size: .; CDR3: CASSPPGGGDSPLHF; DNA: TGTGCCAGCTCACCACCGGGAGGGGGTGATTCACCCCTCCACTTT